Reported below is one T cell receptor beta chain. Its antigen is as yet unknown. This sample is drawn from a study of Ad26.COV2.S vaccination and SARS-CoV-2 variants. On the study more broadly: Ad26.COV2.S shots went into the muscle once or twice, 56 days apart.

Broader study findings: Analyses that measured TCR breadth and depth may have underestimated total T cell responses.

Treatment here: some 20 received Ad26.COV2.S at low or high dose, single or two shots; several received placebo; per-sample allocation not given. Collection of samples fell on day 63 after the first vaccine or placebo injection. An adult of 18-55 years in Boston served as donor. The method was immunoSEQ multiplex PCR; TCRdb's version includes in-frame clones alone and lacks a portion of them. Among over 350,000 clones listed, about 88% were seen once. The TCR originated in a person aged 18-60 years who received the Ad26.COV2.S COVID-19 vaccine or a placebo. This material consisted of peripheral blood, taken in a trial of Ad26.COV2.S vaccine versus placebo.

The CDR3 sequence is CASSGRTGAYQETQYF. In DNA form, the CDR3 reads TGTGCCAGCAGCGGCCGGACAGGGGCTTACCAAGAGACCCAGTACTTC. This chain links TRBV7-9 with TRBJ2-5; 9 nucleotides line up with TRBD1. This CDR3 region has 16 residues. V shed 5 bases, J shed 0 bases, and the junction held 7 bases outside the gene matches. CDR1 is SEHNR and CDR2 is FQNEAQ in the germline V gene (reference sequence). Together with reference TRBV7-9 and TRBJ2-5, the CDR3 gives the full variable domain: DTGVSQNPRHKITKRGQNVTFRCDPISEHNRLYWYRQTLGQGPEFLTYFQNEAQLEKSRLLSDRFSAERPKGSFSTLEIQRTEQGDSAMYLCASSGRTGAYQETQYFGPGTRLLVL.